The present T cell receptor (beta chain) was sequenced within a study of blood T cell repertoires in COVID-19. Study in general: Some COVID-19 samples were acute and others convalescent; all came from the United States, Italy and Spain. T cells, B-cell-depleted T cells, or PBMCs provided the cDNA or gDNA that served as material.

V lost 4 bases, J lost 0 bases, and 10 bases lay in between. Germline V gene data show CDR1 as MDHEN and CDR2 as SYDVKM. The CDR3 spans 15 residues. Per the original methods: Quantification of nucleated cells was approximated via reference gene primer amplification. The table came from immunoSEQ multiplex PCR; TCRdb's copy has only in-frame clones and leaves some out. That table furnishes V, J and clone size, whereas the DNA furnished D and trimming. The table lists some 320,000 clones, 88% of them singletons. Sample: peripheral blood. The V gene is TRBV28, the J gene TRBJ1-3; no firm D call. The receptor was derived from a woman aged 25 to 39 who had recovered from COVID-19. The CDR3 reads CASSSSTASGNTIYF. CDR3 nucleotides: TGTGCCAGCAGTTCATCCACAGCCTCTGGAAACACCATATATTTT.